This TCR beta chain was sequenced in a study of shared clonotypes between healthy human individuals. Study in general: Three plates each covered CD4 naive and memory; CD8 naive two, CD8 memory one. Study-level results: Generation of non-shared clonotypes was less probable than generation of clonotypes shared by all four donors. Sample collection involved blood only; tissue repertoires are likely different. The low donor count limited represented genetic and exposure-history diversity.

CD8 cells regarded as naive lacked CD45RO, were positively chosen for CCR7, and omitted terminally differentiated effector memory CD45RA+ cells. Trimming pared 1 base from V and 4 bases from J, leaving 13 bases between. CDR1 is SEHNR and CDR2 is FQNEAQ in the germline V gene (reference sequence). The CDR3 totals 16 residues. Concerning this clone itself: Its antigen is still unknown.

TCRdb's table, derived via immunoSEQ multiplex PCR, lists solely in-frame clones and lacks some. The sample contains 650,000 to 800,000 clones, about 91% of which appear only once. This receptor was taken from a man in his thirties or forties in good health. The chain couples TRBV7-9 to TRBJ2-2; D is uncertain. The sequencing input was naive CD8+ T cells sorted from blood. The CDR3 coding sequence is TGTGCCAGCAGCTTAGGACCCCATAGAGTCACCGGGGAGCTGTTTTTT. This sequence encodes CASSLGPHRVTGELFF.